This T cell receptor (beta chain) was sequenced for a study of cytomegalovirus exposure and HLA in healthy donors. Profiled with immunoSEQ multiplex PCR; TCRdb holds only in-frame clones, not every one. This table has approximately 210,000 clones, about 86% appearing once. Sequenced: PBMCs. This receptor was identified in a young woman in good health and CMV-seronegative.

The CDR3 loop reads CASSPQGSTDTQYF. The CDR3 DNA reads as TGTGCCAGCAGCCCACAGGGGAGCACAGATACGCAGTATTTT. This chain links TRBV28 with TRBJ2-3; TRBD1 matches 7 bases. This CDR3 has 14 residues. In germline, CDR1 is MDHEN, CDR2 SYDVKM. V lost 6 bases, J lost 0 bases, and 3 bases stayed unmatched.